Shown below are 20 T cell receptor beta chains from a single sample sequenced in a study of cytomegalovirus exposure and HLA in healthy donors. Profiling relied on immunoSEQ multiplex PCR, and the TCRdb table lists in-frame clones only, not all of them. The table has 65,000 or so clones, approximately 94% seen once. The sample was PBMCs. Receptors originate from a man between 18 and 35 years old in good health and CMV-seropositive.

The CDR3, as DNA: TGTGCCAGCGCTACAGGAGGGGCTTCCTATGGCTACACCTTC. It translates to CASATGGASYGYTF. The chain links TRBV27 to TRBJ1-2, with D possibly TRBD1 on 5 matching bases. Germline values: CDR1 MNHEY, CDR2 SMNVEV (reference sequence). V was pared by 8 bases and J by 4 bases, with 17 bases between. The CDR3 length is 14 residues.

The rearrangement links TRBV4-1 to TRBJ1-2; 7 bases line up with TRBD1. After removal of 0 bases from V and 1 base from J, the junction contained 5 bases not matched to a gene. Germline loops: CDR1 MGHRA, CDR2 YSYEKL. CDR3 length equals 16 residues. The chain's CDR3 is CASSQDRPGGNYGYTF. CDR3 nucleotide sequence: TGCGCCAGCAGCCAAGATAGGCCAGGGGGTAACTATGGCTACACCTTC.

This clone occurred once. The chain is built from TRBV18 and TRBJ1-1, with TRBD1 as a possible D gene (5 bases). The CDR3 is 13 residues long. V lost 5 bases and J 1 base, leaving 8 bases between the germline ends. CDR1 KGHSH and CDR2 LQKENI come from the germline V gene. The CDR3 reads CASSSGQNTEAFF. For the CDR3, the DNA is TGTGCCAGCTCATCCGGACAGAACACTGAAGCTTTCTTT.

The J gene is TRBJ2-1, the V gene TRBV27; TRBD2 matches 12 bases. CDR1 is MNHEY and CDR2 is SMNVEV in the germline V gene (reference sequence). The CDR3 contains 19 residues. V was clipped by 4 bases and J by 3 bases; unmatched bases: 13. This chain's CDR3 is CASSSPRTSGKLFYNEQFF. As DNA, the CDR3 is TGTGCCAGCAGTTCTCCTCGGACTAGCGGGAAACTGTTCTACAATGAGCAGTTCTTC.

This rearrangement joins TRBV5-4 to TRBJ1-1, with D unresolved. Per germline, CDR1 SGHNT and CDR2 YYREEE (reference sequence). Trimming pared 1 base from V and 4 bases from J, leaving 23 bases between. This CDR3 spans 18 amino acids. Here the CDR3 reads CASSLLPGTNRGSTEAFF. As DNA, the CDR3 is TGTGCCAGCAGCTTGTTACCCGGAACCAACCGAGGGAGCACTGAAGCTTTCTTT.

The V call is TRBV6-4, the J call TRBJ2-7; the D is unclear. The V gene lost 2 bases and the J gene lost 6 bases, with 11 bases spanning the gap. CDR3 length: 13 residues. Germline CDR1 is MRHNA and CDR2 is SNTAGT. The CDR3 is CASSDPYSGEQYF. CDR3 sequence (DNA): TGTGCCAGCAGTGACCCCTACTCGGGCGAGCAGTACTTC.

The rearrangement joins TRBV18 to TRBJ1-6, with D perhaps matching TRBD1 (6 bases). Germline V gives CDR1 KGHSH, CDR2 LQKENI. The V gene lost 3 bases and the J gene lost 5 bases, with 8 bases spanning the gap. This CDR3 has 14 amino acids. In DNA, the CDR3 is TGTGCCAGCTCACCGTACAGGGATAATTCACCCCTCCACTTT. This encodes CASSPYRDNSPLHF.

The gene calls are TRBV12-2 and TRBJ1-5; TRBD1, the D gene given by the table, was not confirmed from the DNA. TRBV12-2 is classified as a pseudogene. The CDR3 consists of 17 residues. The CDR3: CASRLTTRTGYNQPQHF. The CDR3 DNA is TGTGCAAGTCGCTTAACAACAAGGACAGGGTACAATCAGCCCCAGCATTTT.

CDR3 loop: CASSLFPYTEAFF. DNA for the CDR3: TGTGCCAGCAGCCTATTTCCGTACACTGAAGCTTTCTTT. This chain uses TRBV7-9 with TRBJ1-1; D gene uncertain. This CDR3 spans 13 amino acids. CDR1 and CDR2 from the germline V gene are SEHNR and FQNEAQ (reference sequence). Trimming stripped 5 bases from V and 3 bases from J, with 10 bases between.

V gene TRBV16 combines with J gene TRBJ1-2; D is undetermined. This CDR3 region has 12 residues. CDR1 and CDR2 (germline): KGHSY, FQNENV. Trimming took off 3 bases at V and 8 bases at J, with 10 bases between the two ends. CDR3 sequence (DNA): TGTGCCAGCAGCCAGATTTTTAGAGGCTACACCTTC. Its protein product is CASSQIFRGYTF.

CDR3 DNA: TGTGCCAGCAGCTTAGCGCGATCCCCGGCAGGGGGCTATGGCTACACCTTC. Amino acid sequence: CASSLARSPAGGYGYTF. The chain joins TRBV7-9 to TRBJ1-2, with 7 bases identical to TRBD1. J lost 4 bases, V lost 0 bases, and 11 bases had no gene match. CDR1 is SEHNR and CDR2 is FQNEAQ in the germline V gene (reference sequence). The CDR3 has 17 amino acids.

The V and J genes are TRBV7-9 and TRBJ1-2; 10 nucleotides line up with TRBD1. CDR3 length: 16 amino acids. J gave up 0 bases and V 5 bases, and 6 bases lay outside the gene matches. Germline CDR1 reads SEHNR; CDR2 reads FQNEAQ (reference sequence). CDR3: CASSPRGQGTNYGYTF. The CDR3 bases are TGTGCCAGCAGCCCGAGGGGACAGGGGACTAACTATGGCTACACCTTC. The complete variable domain, with remaining parts taken from reference TRBV7-9 and TRBJ1-2, reads DTGVSQNPRHKITKRGQNVTFRCDPISEHNRLYWYRQTLGQGPEFLTYFQNEAQLEKSRLLSDRFSAERPKGSFSTLEIQRTEQGDSAMYLCASSPRGQGTNYGYTFGSGTRLTVV.

The CDR3 DNA is TGTGCCAGCAGCCCCCATGGGACAGCAAAAGAGACCCAGTACTTC. This gives the protein CASSPHGTAKETQYF. The chain combines TRBV11-1 with TRBJ2-5, with 7 bases lining up with TRBD1. With V trimmed by 5 bases and J by 3 bases, 9 bases remained unmatched. Per the germline V gene, CDR1 is SGHAT and CDR2 is FQDESV (reference sequence). There are 15 residues in the CDR3.

This clone has just one count. The rearrangement uses TRBV7-9 and TRBJ2-2; D gene ambiguous. Trimming shortened V by 5 bases and J by 1 base, and 8 bases separated the two germline ends. The CDR3 is 14 residues long. Germline values: CDR1 SEHNR, CDR2 FQNEAQ (reference sequence). The CDR3, as DNA: TGTGCCAGCAGCCGATACGGGAACACCGGGGAGCTGTTTTTT. As protein: CASSRYGNTGELFF.

J is TRBJ1-5 and V is TRBV18, with 8 bases fitting TRBD1. Germline V lookup: CDR1 KGHSH, CDR2 LQKENI. V was clipped by 2 bases and J by 6 bases; unmatched bases: 6. The CDR3 has 15 residues. The CDR3 DNA reads TGTGCCAGCTCACCAACGGACAGGGCCGGTCAGCCCCAGCATTTT. Residues: CASSPTDRAGQPQHF. Full variable domain (rest looked up from reference TRBV18 and TRBJ1-5): NAGVMQNPRHLVRRRGQEARLRCSPMKGHSHVYWYRQLPEEGLKFMVYLQKENIIDESGMPKERFSAEFPKEGPSILRIQQVVRGDSAAYFCASSPTDRAGQPQHFGDGTRLSIL.

This clone was seen just once. The genes are TRBV29-1 and TRBJ2-7; 13 bases are a match to TRBD2. The length of the CDR3 is 15 residues. V dropped 6 bases and J dropped 4; count of bases not matched to a gene: 9. Germline V gene data show CDR1 as SQVTM and CDR2 as ANQGSEA. The CDR3 DNA reads TGCAGCGTGGTACTAGCGGGGGGGAGTCTGTACGAGCAGTACTTC. Protein sequence: CSVVLAGGSLYEQYF.

The chain uses TRBV6-5 and TRBJ1-1, with D uncertain. Trimming removed 4 bases from V and 0 bases from J, with 6 bases in between. The CDR3 length is 13 residues. Per the germline V gene, CDR1 is MNHEY and CDR2 is SVGAGI. CDR3 coding DNA: TGTGCCAGCAGTTTAGATGTGAACACTGAAGCTTTCTTT. Encoded protein: CASSLDVNTEAFF.

The chain links TRBV28 to TRBJ2-7; TRBD1 matches at 7 bases. J lost 5 bases, V lost 6 bases, and 4 bases had no gene match. The CDR3 sequence is 12 residues long. CDR1 and CDR2 (germline): MDHEN, SYDVKM. The CDR3 region has the DNA TGTGCCAGCAGGGACAGGAGCGACGAGCAGTACTTC. Its protein is CASRDRSDEQYF. The full variable domain, its missing parts supplied by reference TRBV28 and TRBJ2-7, is DVKVTQSSRYLVKRTGEKVFLECVQDMDHENMFWYRQDPGLGLRLIYFSYDVKMKEKGDIPEGYSVSREKKERFSLILESASTNQTSMYLCASRDRSDEQYFGPGTRLTVT.

The chain joins TRBV27 to TRBJ2-3; 8 bases map to TRBD2. V lost 1 base, J lost 7 bases, and 1 base stayed unmatched. This CDR3 spans 13 amino acids. Germline loops: CDR1 MNHEY, CDR2 SMNVEV (reference sequence). The DNA of the CDR3 is TGTGCCAGCAGTTTATTAGCGGGACATACGCAGTATTTT. Its translation is CASSLLAGHTQYF.

As DNA, the CDR3 is TGCAGTGCCCCTAGGCGAGAGACCCAGTACTTC. Translating it yields CSAPRRETQYF. The chain employs TRBV20-1 and TRBJ2-5, with unresolved D. CDR1 is DFQATT and CDR2 is SNEGSKA in the germline V gene (reference sequence). The V gene lost 6 bases and the J gene lost 4 bases, with 9 bases spanning the gap. The CDR3 is 11 amino acids.